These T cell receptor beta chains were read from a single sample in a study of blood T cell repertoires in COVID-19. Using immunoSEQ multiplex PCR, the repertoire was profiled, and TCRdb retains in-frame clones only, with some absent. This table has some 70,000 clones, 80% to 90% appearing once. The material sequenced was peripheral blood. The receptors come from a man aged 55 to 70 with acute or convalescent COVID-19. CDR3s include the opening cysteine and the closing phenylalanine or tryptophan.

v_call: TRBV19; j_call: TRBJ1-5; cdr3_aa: CASRGQDQYSNQPQHF
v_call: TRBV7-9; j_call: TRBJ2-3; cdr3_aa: CASSFGTSYTDTQYF
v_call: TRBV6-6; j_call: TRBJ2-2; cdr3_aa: CASSHRQGNTGELFF
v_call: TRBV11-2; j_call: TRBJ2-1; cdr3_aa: CASSLGAGAYNEQFF
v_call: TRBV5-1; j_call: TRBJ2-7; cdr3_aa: CASSPWPGQGAYEQYF
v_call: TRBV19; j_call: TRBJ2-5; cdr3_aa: CASSIARTATETQYF
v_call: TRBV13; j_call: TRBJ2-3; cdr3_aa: CASSLTRNSGTDTQYF
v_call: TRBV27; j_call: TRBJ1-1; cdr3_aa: CASSLYGQGLNTEAFF
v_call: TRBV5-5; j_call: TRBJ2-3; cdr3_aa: CASSFRTSGTDTQYF
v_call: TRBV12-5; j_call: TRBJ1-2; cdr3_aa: CASGSGDRGPRGYTF
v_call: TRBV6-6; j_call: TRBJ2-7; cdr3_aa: CASTLRTSGGYEQYF
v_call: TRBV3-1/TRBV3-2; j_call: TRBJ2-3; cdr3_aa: CASLAGGPGDTQYF
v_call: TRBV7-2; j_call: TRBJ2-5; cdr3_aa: CASTDFQETQYF
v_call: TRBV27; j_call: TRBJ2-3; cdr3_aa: CASSLYRLQRGTDTQYF